This T cell receptor beta chain stems from a study of T-cell memory formation after mild COVID-19. Across the whole study: TCR clustering was largely donor specific.

Study results and limitations: Several responding clones turned up in pre-infection memory, indicating that cross-reactive memory may have taken part. Chiefly within CM and EM were the contracting CD4+ clones; CD8+ ones were within EMRA.

V trimming: 4 bases; J trimming: 4 bases; junction bases outside the gene matches: 7. Germline CDR1 and CDR2: SGHNT and YYREEE (reference sequence). The CDR3 extends over 17 amino acids. This clonotype has more than one count but fewer than ten. Its antigen is not identified. TCRdb fed the 5' RACE reads into MiXCR, producing one record per CDR3 protein. The sample includes some 320,000 distinct CDR3 sequences, around an eighth of them seen just once. Sequenced sample: PBMCs or a T cell subset sorted from them (not recorded which). The chain employs TRBV5-4 and TRBJ2-3; 15 positions match TRBD2. This clonotype was sampled from a man between 18 and 35 years old who had mild COVID-19 (a few samples of this study predate the infection). Cell type and time point are not known. CDR3 nucleotide sequence: TGTGCCAGCAGCGACGGACTAGCGGGGGGGCGCCCAGATACGCAGTATTTT. This codes for CASSDGLAGGRPDTQYF.